These T cell receptor beta chains were read from a single sample in a study of response to subunit inactivated influenza vaccine. Using its own MiXCR run on the RT-PCR reads, TCRdb lists one record per CDR3 protein. The sample carries roughly 650,000 distinct CDR3 sequences, around 15% recorded once. The starting material was PBMCs from blood, obtained about 14 days before vaccination. The receptors were gathered from a man aged 50 to 60 who received an inactivated influenza vaccine. Each CDR3 is given with its conserved first and last residue. A D gene is named only where the DNA matches it firmly. The size entry is marked missing in some rows and otherwise reads once, few, many or a size class.

cdr3_nt: TGTGCCAGCAGAGAAGACAGATCCACAGATACGCAGTATTTT
cdr3_aa: CASREDRSTDTQYF
clone_size: few
v_call: TRBV27
cdr3_length: 14
j_call: TRBJ2-3
d_call: NA

cdr3_nt: TGCGCCAGCAGCCAATTGCCCAGGCCGAGCACAGATACGCAGTATTTT
cdr3_aa: CASSQLPRPSTDTQYF
clone_size: NA
v_call: TRBV4-3
cdr3_length: 16
j_call: TRBJ2-3
d_call: NA

cdr3_nt: TGCGCCAGCCGGGCAGCTAGAAACACAGATACGCAGTATTTT
cdr3_aa: CASRAARNTDTQYF
clone_size: NA
v_call: TRBV5-1
cdr3_length: 14
j_call: TRBJ2-3
d_call: NA

cdr3_nt: TGTGCCAGCAGTTCGGACATCCCCTACGAGCAGTACTTC
cdr3_aa: CASSSDIPYEQYF
clone_size: NA
v_call: TRBV7-9
cdr3_length: 13
j_call: TRBJ2-7
d_call: NA

cdr3_nt: TGCGCCAGCAGCCAAGTCCGACCCGGGGGGACCCAGTACTTC
cdr3_aa: CASSQVRPGGTQYF
clone_size: few
v_call: TRBV4-3
cdr3_length: 14
j_call: TRBJ2-5
d_call: NA

cdr3_nt: TGTGCCAGCACGGGTTTTCGAGTGACAGCTTATAGCAATCAGCCCCAGCATTTT
cdr3_aa: CASTGFRVTAYSNQPQHF
clone_size: few
v_call: TRBV28
cdr3_length: 18
j_call: TRBJ1-5
d_call: NA

cdr3_nt: TGTGCCAGCAGCTTAGGGCCGGGGGCTTCCTACAATGAGCAGTTCTTC
cdr3_aa: CASSLGPGASYNEQFF
clone_size: few
v_call: TRBV11-2
cdr3_length: 16
j_call: TRBJ2-1
d_call: NA

cdr3_nt: TGTGCCACCAGCAGAAACCGGGGTGAAAAACTGTTTTTT
cdr3_aa: CATSRNRGEKLFF
clone_size: NA
v_call: TRBV15
cdr3_length: 13
j_call: TRBJ1-4
d_call: NA

cdr3_nt: TGCGCCAGCAGCAATATAGCGGGGTCCCACAATGAGCAGTTCTTC
cdr3_aa: CASSNIAGSHNEQFF
clone_size: NA
v_call: TRBV4-1
cdr3_length: 15
j_call: TRBJ2-1
d_call: TRBD2

cdr3_nt: TGCGCCAGCAGCCAAGAGGCAACTTCCTATACGCAGTATTTT
cdr3_aa: CASSQEATSYTQYF
clone_size: few
v_call: TRBV4-3
cdr3_length: 14
j_call: TRBJ2-3
d_call: NA

cdr3_nt: TGTGCCAGCAGCCCCCGCGGACTAGCGGGTGAACTGGGGGAGCAGTTCTTC
cdr3_aa: CASSPRGLAGELGEQFF
clone_size: few
v_call: TRBV9
cdr3_length: 17
j_call: TRBJ2-1
d_call: TRBD2

cdr3_nt: TGCAGTGCTACTACCGGGACTAGCAACTCCTACGAGCAGTACTTC
cdr3_aa: CSATTGTSNSYEQYF
clone_size: NA
v_call: TRBV20-1
cdr3_length: 15
j_call: TRBJ2-7
d_call: TRBD2

cdr3_nt: TGCGCCAGCAGCTTTCCTTCGACAGGCAGGCAAGAGACCCAGTACTTC
cdr3_aa: CASSFPSTGRQETQYF
clone_size: few
v_call: TRBV5-1
cdr3_length: 16
j_call: TRBJ2-5
d_call: NA

cdr3_nt: TGTGCCACCAGCAGAGATCCCGGGATTTCACCCCTCCACTTT
cdr3_aa: CATSRDPGISPLHF
clone_size: few
v_call: TRBV15
cdr3_length: 14
j_call: TRBJ1-6
d_call: NA

cdr3_nt: TGCGCCAGCGGCCCGGGGGCCCTGAACACCGGGGAGCTGTTTTTT
cdr3_aa: CASGPGALNTGELFF
clone_size: NA
v_call: TRBV5-1
cdr3_length: 15
j_call: TRBJ2-2
d_call: NA

cdr3_nt: TGTGCCAGCAGTTCCTACAGGGGGAACTATGGCTACACCTTC
cdr3_aa: CASSSYRGNYGYTF
clone_size: NA
v_call: TRBV12-3/TRBV12-4
cdr3_length: 14
j_call: TRBJ1-2
d_call: TRBD1

cdr3_nt: TGTGCCAGCAGCCTCGACCCAGGGACAACTTACGAGCAGTACTTC
cdr3_aa: CASSLDPGTTYEQYF
clone_size: many
v_call: TRBV9
cdr3_length: 15
j_call: TRBJ2-7
d_call: NA

cdr3_nt: TGCGCCAGCAGCCCCGGGACAGGTTCTAACTATGGCTACACCTTC
cdr3_aa: CASSPGTGSNYGYTF
clone_size: many
v_call: TRBV5-1
cdr3_length: 15
j_call: TRBJ1-2
d_call: TRBD1

cdr3_nt: TGCGCCAGCAGTTCCGGGACAGCTCTAGATACGCAGTATTTT
cdr3_aa: CASSSGTALDTQYF
clone_size: many
v_call: TRBV5-1
cdr3_length: 14
j_call: TRBJ2-3
d_call: TRBD1

cdr3_nt: TGTGCCAGCAGCGCTAAACGGGGGGCGTCGGGAAACACCATATATTTT
cdr3_aa: CASSAKRGASGNTIYF
clone_size: NA
v_call: TRBV9
cdr3_length: 16
j_call: TRBJ1-3
d_call: NA

cdr3_nt: TGTGCCACCGGGAGTTCGTCCTACAATGAGCAGTTCTTC
cdr3_aa: CATGSSSYNEQFF
clone_size: few
v_call: TRBV2
cdr3_length: 13
j_call: TRBJ2-1
d_call: NA

cdr3_nt: TGTGCCAGCAGTTACTCGATGGTGACACTCTCGGCCAACGTCCTGACTTTC
cdr3_aa: CASSYSMVTLSANVLTF
clone_size: NA
v_call: TRBV6-5
cdr3_length: 17
j_call: TRBJ2-6
d_call: NA

cdr3_nt: TGTGCCAGCAGAGCCGGGAGGTACTCCTACGAGCAGTACTTC
cdr3_aa: CASRAGRYSYEQYF
clone_size: many
v_call: TRBV12-3/TRBV12-4
cdr3_length: 14
j_call: TRBJ2-7
d_call: TRBD2

cdr3_nt: TGTGCCAGCAGCGTAGGTAGCCCGGCAACCTTAAATGAAAAACTGTTTTTT
cdr3_aa: CASSVGSPATLNEKLFF
clone_size: many
v_call: TRBV9
cdr3_length: 17
j_call: TRBJ1-4
d_call: NA

cdr3_nt: TGTGCCAGCAGCGTAGGGGTCGGTGTGGGCGAGCAGTACTTC
cdr3_aa: CASSVGVGVGEQYF
clone_size: NA
v_call: TRBV9
cdr3_length: 14
j_call: TRBJ2-7
d_call: NA

cdr3_nt: TGCGCCAGCAGCCAGGGACAGGCCATAATCCAAGAGACCCAGTACTTC
cdr3_aa: CASSQGQAIIQETQYF
clone_size: few
v_call: TRBV5-1
cdr3_length: 16
j_call: TRBJ2-5
d_call: TRBD1

cdr3_nt: TGTGCCAGCGTCCTTTTGGGAGACACCGGGGAGCTGTTTTTT
cdr3_aa: CASVLLGDTGELFF
clone_size: few
v_call: TRBV18
cdr3_length: 14
j_call: TRBJ2-2
d_call: NA

cdr3_nt: TGTGCCAGCAGTTTGGGGTACGCGAACACCGGGGAGCTGTTTTTT
cdr3_aa: CASSLGYANTGELFF
clone_size: NA
v_call: TRBV12-3/TRBV12-4
cdr3_length: 15
j_call: TRBJ2-2
d_call: NA

cdr3_nt: TGTGCCAGCAGCCAGATCTCGGGGCACGAGCAGTACTTC
cdr3_aa: CASSQISGHEQYF
clone_size: NA
v_call: TRBV28
cdr3_length: 13
j_call: TRBJ2-7
d_call: NA

cdr3_nt: TGTGCCAGCAGTAGCCCAGGGAGGGGATGGGGACCCCTCCACTTT
cdr3_aa: CASSSPGRGWGPLHF
clone_size: few
v_call: TRBV6-1
cdr3_length: 15
j_call: TRBJ1-6
d_call: NA

cdr3_nt: TGTGCCACCAGCAGAGTTAGCCCGAGCACAGATACGCAGTATTTT
cdr3_aa: CATSRVSPSTDTQYF
clone_size: few
v_call: TRBV15
cdr3_length: 15
j_call: TRBJ2-3
d_call: NA

cdr3_nt: TGTGCCTGCAGCCGACTTAGGGTGAACACTGAAGCTTTCTTT
cdr3_aa: CACSRLRVNTEAFF
clone_size: NA
v_call: TRBV12-3/TRBV12-4
cdr3_length: 14
j_call: TRBJ1-1
d_call: NA

cdr3_nt: TGTGCCAGCAGCTTGGGGACTTCCAGCTCTGGAAACACCATATATTTT
cdr3_aa: CASSLGTSSSGNTIYF
clone_size: NA
v_call: TRBV5-4
cdr3_length: 16
j_call: TRBJ1-3
d_call: NA

cdr3_nt: TGCGCCAGCAGCTTGATTCCCGGGACAGGGCCTGTGGGAAATGAGCAGTTCTTC
cdr3_aa: CASSLIPGTGPVGNEQFF
clone_size: NA
v_call: TRBV5-1
cdr3_length: 18
j_call: TRBJ2-1
d_call: TRBD1

cdr3_nt: TGTGCCAGCAGCTGGACAGGGACTAGCACAGATACGCAGTATTTT
cdr3_aa: CASSWTGTSTDTQYF
clone_size: few
v_call: TRBV7-2
cdr3_length: 15
j_call: TRBJ2-3
d_call: TRBD1

cdr3_nt: TGTGCCAGCAGTGCGTCCACGACTAACTATGGCTACACCTTC
cdr3_aa: CASSASTTNYGYTF
clone_size: NA
v_call: TRBV2
cdr3_length: 14
j_call: TRBJ1-2
d_call: NA

cdr3_nt: TGTGCCAGCAGCTTAGACCGCAGGAGCTATGGCTACACCTTC
cdr3_aa: CASSLDRRSYGYTF
clone_size: NA
v_call: TRBV7-2
cdr3_length: 14
j_call: TRBJ1-2
d_call: NA

cdr3_nt: TGCAGCGTTGAATATAAGGTAGAGGAGAGGCAAGAGACCCAGTACTTC
cdr3_aa: CSVEYKVEERQETQYF
clone_size: NA
v_call: TRBV29-1
cdr3_length: 16
j_call: TRBJ2-5
d_call: NA

cdr3_nt: TGTGCCAGCTCACCCCCCCGTCAGGGAAACACCGGGGAGCTGTTTTTT
cdr3_aa: CASSPPRQGNTGELFF
clone_size: few
v_call: TRBV18
cdr3_length: 16
j_call: TRBJ2-2
d_call: NA

cdr3_nt: TGTGCCAGCAGCGTAGGTTTGGGGGAAGCCACTGAAGCTTTCTTT
cdr3_aa: CASSVGLGEATEAFF
clone_size: many
v_call: TRBV9
cdr3_length: 15
j_call: TRBJ1-1
d_call: NA

cdr3_nt: TGTGCCATCAGTGAGTCGGCTGTAGAGTCGGAGACCCAGTACTTC
cdr3_aa: CAISESAVESETQYF
clone_size: few
v_call: TRBV10-3
cdr3_length: 15
j_call: TRBJ2-5
d_call: NA

cdr3_nt: TGTGCCAGCAGTCGAGGACCGGGACTAGGGGTTTTC
cdr3_aa: CASSRGPGLGVF
clone_size: few
v_call: TRBV6-2/TRBV6-3
cdr3_length: 12
j_call: TRBJ2-1
d_call: TRBD2

cdr3_nt: TGTGCCAGCTCCCCCGGGCCTAGCTTTGGAGAGACCCAGTACTTC
cdr3_aa: CASSPGPSFGETQYF
clone_size: few
v_call: TRBV18
cdr3_length: 15
j_call: TRBJ2-5
d_call: NA

cdr3_nt: TGCGCCAGCCATACAGGGGGCGTTGGAAACACCATATATTTT
cdr3_aa: CASHTGGVGNTIYF
clone_size: NA
v_call: TRBV5-1
cdr3_length: 14
j_call: TRBJ1-3
d_call: TRBD1

cdr3_nt: TGCAGTGCAGAGGGACAGGGGAACCTGGTCGAGCAGTACTTC
cdr3_aa: CSAEGQGNLVEQYF
clone_size: NA
v_call: TRBV20-1
cdr3_length: 14
j_call: TRBJ2-7
d_call: TRBD1

cdr3_nt: TGTGCCAGCAGCCCCCTTTCGTGGGGACACACAGATACGCAGTATTTT
cdr3_aa: CASSPLSWGHTDTQYF
clone_size: few
v_call: TRBV6-2/TRBV6-3
cdr3_length: 16
j_call: TRBJ2-3
d_call: NA

cdr3_nt: TGCAGTGCTTTAGACAGAACCTCCTCGTACGAGCAGTACTTC
cdr3_aa: CSALDRTSSYEQYF
clone_size: few
v_call: TRBV20-1
cdr3_length: 14
j_call: TRBJ2-7
d_call: NA

cdr3_nt: TGTGCCAGCAGCCCCGGGCTAGCCTACGAGCAGTACTTC
cdr3_aa: CASSPGLAYEQYF
clone_size: many
v_call: TRBV5-6
cdr3_length: 13
j_call: TRBJ2-7
d_call: NA

cdr3_nt: TGTGCCAGCAGTGGGGGCTGGACCTCCTACGAGCAGTACTTC
cdr3_aa: CASSGGWTSYEQYF
clone_size: many
v_call: TRBV12-3/TRBV12-4
cdr3_length: 14
j_call: TRBJ2-7
d_call: NA

cdr3_nt: TGTGCCTGGAGCGGGGGGTACAATGAGCAGTTCTTC
cdr3_aa: CAWSGGYNEQFF
clone_size: NA
v_call: TRBV30
cdr3_length: 12
j_call: TRBJ2-1
d_call: TRBD2

cdr3_nt: TGTGCCAGCAGCGTTACAGGGTTCAATGAGCAGTTCTTC
cdr3_aa: CASSVTGFNEQFF
clone_size: many
v_call: TRBV7-9
cdr3_length: 13
j_call: TRBJ2-1
d_call: NA

cdr3_nt: TGTGCCAGCAGGTTACGCAATGAGCAGTTCTTC
cdr3_aa: CASRLRNEQFF
clone_size: few
v_call: TRBV7-9
cdr3_length: 11
j_call: TRBJ2-1
d_call: NA